This TCR beta chain comes out of a study of T cells in Graves' hyperthyroidism and ophthalmopathy (dated by TCRdb to 2018 to 2020). Context from the whole study: Peripheral blood was sampled at the time of initial diagnosis, prior to any treatment. TCR V-J signatures able to tell the groups apart were searched for in a discovery cohort of some 97 patients, of whom roughly 42 had Graves' ophthalmopathy and about 60 had stable Graves' hyperthyroidism. Whether ophthalmopathy could be predicted prospectively was tested in an independent validation cohort made up of 18 hyperthyroidism patients plus 17 patients who later progressed to ophthalmopathy. The 75 to 100 discovery patients were randomly split 7:3 into training and test sets. In addition, the study compared T-cell repertoires in thyroid tissue and in blood from several Graves' hyperthyroidism patients. After blood sampling, hyperthyroidism patients were treated with methimazole at a starting dose of 30 mg daily, and ophthalmopathy patients were treated with high-dose intravenous methylprednisolone. TCR Vbeta CDR3 sequencing of 130 to 150 peripheral blood samples (43 ophthalmopathy, about 75 hyperthyroidism and roughly 17 progressor patients) is reported in the paper. Broader findings and caveats from the paper: A 13 V-J signature model separated ophthalmopathy from stable hyperthyroidism, with approximately 87% sensitivity and approximately 81% specificity in cross-validation and 80%/75% in testing. In validation, progression to ophthalmopathy was predicted by the model with nearly 71% sensitivity and just over 72% specificity, a median of about 6.4 months before onset. No statistical method was used to fix the sample size in advance, and group allocation was not hidden from the investigators. Most expanded thyroid clonotypes (frequency above 0.001) were also found in blood, which suggests that blood repertoires may mirror thyroid immune responses.

Graves' hyperthyroidism was defined as stable when no progression to ophthalmopathy occurred over 18 months of follow-up. The hyperthyroidism patients were between 18 and 65 years old and newly diagnosed, with a disease duration of less than 2 months. Any patient with an uncontrolled infection, another autoimmune disease, pregnancy or lactation was excluded. Diagnoses were established on the basis of clinical symptoms, serum thyroxine and TRAb, thyroid ultrasound, and orbital computed tomography. Ficoll-Paque density gradient centrifugation was used to isolate PBMCs from 10 ml of fresh peripheral blood. Total RNA was extracted using Trizol reagent, and RNA quality was assessed on an Agilent 2100 Bioanalyzer. The TCR beta CDR3 regions were amplified from RNA transcripts. The first round of RT-PCR for the TCR CDR3 was performed with the HTBI primer set and the Qiagen OneStep RT-PCR kit. The libraries were constructed in a second round of multiplex PCR and then size-selected and purified. Sequencing of the libraries was done on an Illumina HiSeq2000 using paired-end 100 bp reads. In the authors' own workflow: SOAPnuke was used to process the raw data, throwing out any read that contained adapters or uncalled bases, had a mean Phred below 15, or lacked an exact constant-primer or identifier match. COPE v1.2.5 was used to merge the high-quality paired reads, and each unique nucleotide sequence was defined as a clonotype. MiTCR v1.1 was used to align clonotypes to the IMGT TRBV, TRBD and TRBJ reference segments. The analysis included only V-J combinations with a frequency above 0.0001, which together covered around 99% of the repertoires. A TCS score was defined as the ratio of F50 (clonal expansion) to E x V (chaos), with BLOSUM62-based TCRdist applied between CDR3 peptides within each V-J. Welch's t-statistics and random forest reduced roughly 500 V-J features to roughly 13, which were used in a naive Bayes classifier (R e1071). The Morisita-Horn index was used to measure how similar the thyroid and blood repertoires were. TCRdb reran the public reads through fastp at Q25 and MiXCR, keeping productive beta chains. For every CDR3 protein sequence, its rows merge into one entry that carries the most common genes and DNA. Here the V and J calls rest on TCRdb's processing, not on the authors' analysis. In all, the sample holds some 800,000 distinct CDR3 sequences, and roughly 40% of those were seen once. Over 8% of the sample belongs to the ten largest clones.

This clonotype occurred many times. Its antigen has not been determined. No much larger clonotype is one base removed from it; base qualities were not supplied. V is clipped by 4 bases and J by 2 bases, and the sequence between their germline boundaries is 8 bases long. For CDR1 and CDR2, the germline V gene lists ENHRY and SYGVKD. The CDR3, cysteine through phenylalanine, is 13 amino acids long. The read is trimmed to its CDR3 DNA, 39 bases read in frame from base 1. The TCR originated in a man between 18 and 35 years old with Graves' hyperthyroidism. Source material: blood. Recombination joined TRBV10-3 with TRBJ2-5; the D gene remains uncertain. The CDR3 protein: CAISVDGQETQYF. The nucleotides read TGTGCCATCAGTGTAGACGGACAAGAGACCCAGTACTTC.